These 6 T cell receptor beta chains were sequenced from one sample in a study of T-cell memory formation after mild COVID-19 (dated by TCRdb to the early 2020s). To prepare the library, 5' RACE was applied. For sequencing, an Illumina NovaSeq 6000 was employed. TCRdb applied fastp at Q25 and MiXCR to the public reads, then kept only in-frame beta chains. Every entry covers one CDR3 protein and lists the most common genes and DNA from its rows. The sample includes some 300,000 distinct CDR3 sequences, with about 20% observed a single time. The ten top clones hold 21% of the sample. The sample consisted of PBMCs or a T cell subset sorted from them (not recorded which). The receptors stem from a man aged 18-30 years who had mild COVID-19 (a few samples of this study predate the infection). The sample titles of this study are shuffled in the database, so cell type and time point are left out; the donor was told from shared clones.

The table lists this clonotype with a few counts. The chain joins TRBV6-1 to TRBJ2-7; 10 nucleotides match TRBD1. The germline V gene has CDR1 MNHNS and CDR2 SASEGT. CDR3 length equals 15 residues. With V trimmed by 1 base and J by 7 bases, 7 bases remained unmatched. CDR3 amino acids: CASSEDWDRGWEQYF. CDR3 coding DNA: TGTGCCAGCAGTGAAGATTGGGACAGGGGTTGGGAGCAGTACTTC.

The chain combines TRBV20-1 with TRBJ2-1; no firm D call. Trimming stripped 3 bases from V and 9 bases from J, with 9 bases between. This CDR3 region has 11 residues. Germline V gene data show CDR1 as DFQATT and CDR2 as SNEGSKA (reference sequence). CDR3 region: CSARPLAEQFF. The CDR3 bases are TGCAGTGCTAGGCCGTTGGCTGAGCAGTTCTTC.

In this sample, this clonotype turned up many times. V usage is TRBV23-1 and J usage is TRBJ2-1; TRBD2 agrees at 9 bases. TRBV23-1 is an open reading frame, and its role is uncertain. CDR3 size: 18 residues. The J segment lost 5 bases and the V segment lost 2 bases, leaving 13 bases of the junction unmatched. The CDR3 coding sequence is TGCGCCAGCAGTCAACCCCTGGGGAGCGGGGGGCTTAACAATGAGCAGTTCTTC. This sequence encodes CASSQPLGSGGLNNEQFF.

The rearrangement joins TRBV3-1 to TRBJ2-1; no definite D call. Trimming stripped 0 bases from V and 7 bases from J, with 4 bases between. CDR3 length: 12 residues. In germline, CDR1 is LGHDT, CDR2 YNNKEL (reference sequence). CDR3 coding DNA: TGTGCCAGCAGCCAAGATGATAATGAGCAGTTCTTC. Translated, it gives CASSQDDNEQFF.

A few counts support this clonotype. This chain uses TRBV4-3 with TRBJ1-2, with D possibly being TRBD1 (6 bases). Deletions cut 0 bases from V and 7 bases from J, with 18 bases between. The germline V gene has CDR1 LGHNA and CDR2 YSLEER. The CDR3 spans 16 residues. CDR3 protein: CASSQDLGGVLSGYTF. CDR3 nucleotide sequence: TGCGCCAGCAGCCAAGATCTGGGGGGCGTTCTCTCTGGCTACACCTTC.

This clonotype was seen repeatedly, ten times or more. The chain carries TRBV5-1 and TRBJ2-1; tentative D call: TRBD2 (6 bases). Germline V gene lookup returns CDR1 SGHRS and CDR2 YFSETQ. Trimming shortened V by 4 bases and J by 7 bases, and 15 bases separated the two germline ends. This CDR3 has 14 residues. CDR3: CASSPPGGGNEQFF. The CDR3 region has the DNA TGCGCCAGCAGCCCGCCCGGGGGAGGAAATGAGCAGTTCTTC.